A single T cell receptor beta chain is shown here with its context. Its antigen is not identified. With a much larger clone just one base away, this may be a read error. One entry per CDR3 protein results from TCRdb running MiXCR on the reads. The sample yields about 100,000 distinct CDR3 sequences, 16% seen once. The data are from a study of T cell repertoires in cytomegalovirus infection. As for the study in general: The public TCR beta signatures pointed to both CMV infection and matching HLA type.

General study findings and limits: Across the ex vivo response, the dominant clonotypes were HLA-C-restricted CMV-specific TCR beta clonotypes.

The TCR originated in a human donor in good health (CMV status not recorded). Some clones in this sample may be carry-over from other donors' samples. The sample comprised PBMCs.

CDR3: CASSLESIGANVLTF. The CDR3 DNA reads as TGTGCCAGCAGCTTAGAGTCAATCGGGGCCAACGTCCTGACTTTC. The V call is TRBV7-2, the J call TRBJ2-6; D gene ambiguous. Trimming shortened V by 1 base and J by 4 bases, and 8 bases separated the two germline ends. Germline CDR1 SGHTA, CDR2 FQGNSA. This CDR3 has 15 residues.